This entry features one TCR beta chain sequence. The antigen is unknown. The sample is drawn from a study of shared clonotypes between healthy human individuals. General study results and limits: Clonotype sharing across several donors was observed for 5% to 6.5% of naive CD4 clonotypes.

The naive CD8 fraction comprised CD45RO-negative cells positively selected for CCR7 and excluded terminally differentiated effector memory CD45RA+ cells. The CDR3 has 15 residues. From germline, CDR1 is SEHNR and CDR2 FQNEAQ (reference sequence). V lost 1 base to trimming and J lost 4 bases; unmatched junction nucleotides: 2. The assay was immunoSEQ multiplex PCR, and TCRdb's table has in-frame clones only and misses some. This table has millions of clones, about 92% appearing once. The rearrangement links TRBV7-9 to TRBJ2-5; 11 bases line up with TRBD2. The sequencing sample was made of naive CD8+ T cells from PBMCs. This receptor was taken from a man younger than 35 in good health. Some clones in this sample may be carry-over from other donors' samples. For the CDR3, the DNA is TGTGCCAGCAGCTTAGATCTAGCGGGAGGAGAGACCCAGTACTTC. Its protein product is CASSLDLAGGETQYF.